The 22 T cell receptor beta chains reported below all come from one sample, sequenced in a study of cytomegalovirus exposure and HLA in healthy donors. Amplification used 60 Vbeta primers and 13 Jbeta primers. Profiled with immunoSEQ multiplex PCR; TCRdb holds only in-frame clones, not every one. Of around 160,000 clones in the sample, under 85% were seen once. Sequencing was performed on PBMCs. These receptor sequences come from a woman in her thirties or forties in good health and CMV-seropositive.

The V gene is TRBV6-6, the J gene TRBJ2-3; D is possibly TRBD2 (7 bases). The CDR3 covers 14 residues. Germline lookup yields CDR1 MNHNY and CDR2 SVGAGI (reference sequence). V was pared by 8 bases and J by 14 bases, with 26 bases between. The CDR3 nucleotides read TGTGCCAGCTCCCAAGGGGGGGTTCCAGCCGCCCCGTATTTT. This codes for CASSQGGVPAAPYF.

The gene calls are TRBV28 and TRBJ2-7; D not resolved. V was clipped by 6 bases and J by 0 bases, with 12 bases between them. This CDR3 is built from 14 residues. CDR1 is MDHEN, CDR2 SYDVKM, per germline. CDR3 residues: CASSATVRSYEQYF. CDR3 DNA sequence: TGTGCCAGCAGCGCAACAGTCCGCTCCTACGAGCAGTACTTC.

The chain has TRBV7-2 and TRBJ2-5; 10 bases are shared with TRBD2. This CDR3 is 16 amino acids long. J was trimmed by 7 bases and V by 5 bases; bases with no gene match: 13. Germline-derived CDR1 and CDR2 are SGHTA and FQGNSA. Here the CDR3 reads CASSPSPSGGVGTQYF. The CDR3 DNA is TGTGCCAGCAGCCCGAGCCCTAGCGGGGGCGTCGGGACCCAGTACTTC.

This clone has a single count. The rearrangement joins TRBV5-6 to TRBJ1-2; TRBD1 matches 7 bases. The length of the CDR3 is 15 residues. V dropped 2 bases and J dropped 5; count of bases not matched to a gene: 9. Germline CDR1 and CDR2: SGHDT and YYEEEE. In DNA, the CDR3 is TGTGCCAGCAGCTTCCGGGACAGAGATCTATATGGCTACACCTTC. Translated: CASSFRDRDLYGYTF. Looking up the rest from reference TRBV5-6 and TRBJ1-2 gives the full variable domain: DAGVTQSPTHLIKTRGQQVTLRCSPKSGHDTVSWYQQALGQGPQFIFQYYEEEERQRGNFPDRFSGHQFPNYSSELNVNALLLGDSALYLCASSFRDRDLYGYTFGSGTRLTVV.

This chain connects TRBV5-1 to TRBJ2-1; TRBD2 is a possible D gene (7 bases). The CDR3 totals 16 residues. Per germline, CDR1 SGHRS and CDR2 YFSETQ. Trimming took 2 bases from V and 0 from J, leaving 12 bases between them. The CDR3 DNA reads as TGCGCCAGCAGCTTACGGGGGGCGAGCTCCTACAATGAGCAGTTCTTC. Translating gives CASSLRGASSYNEQFF.

The chain combines TRBV5-1 with TRBJ2-1; possible D gene TRBD1, 5 bases. The CDR3 extends over 15 amino acids. CDR1 is SGHRS and CDR2 is YFSETQ in the germline V gene. V was clipped by 1 base and J by 1 base, with 9 bases between them. The CDR3 DNA reads TGCGCCAGCAGCTTGTTTCCAGGGTCCTACAATGAGCAGTTCTTC. Its translation: CASSLFPGSYNEQFF.

This chain links TRBV5-1 with TRBJ1-4, with 10 bases identical to TRBD1. Germline V gene sequence: CDR1 SGHRS, CDR2 YFSETQ. This CDR3 is 14 amino acids long. Germline trimming cut 3 bases from V and 6 bases from J; bases unmatched to any gene: 2. Here the CDR3 reads CASSSGQGYEKLFF. CDR3 nucleotides: TGCGCCAGCAGCTCGGGACAGGGGTATGAAAAACTGTTTTTT.

A remark on this clone: Other nucleotide sequences from this sample produce the same CDR3. The J gene is TRBJ1-3, the V gene TRBV5-4; the D is unclear. The CDR3 is made up of 13 amino acids. V was trimmed by 0 bases and J by 8 bases, leaving 9 bases between them. Germline CDR1 reads SGHNT; CDR2 reads YYREEE (reference sequence). The CDR3 sequence: CASSLAGKDTIYF. The DNA for the CDR3 is TGTGCCAGCAGCTTGGCGGGAAAAGACACCATATATTTT.

This sequence joins TRBV5-1 and TRBJ1-1, with D possibly being TRBD1 (5 bases). CDR1 SGHRS and CDR2 YFSETQ come from the germline V gene. The CDR3 loop spans 16 amino acids. V was pared by 0 bases and J by 0 bases, with 12 bases between. CDR3 nucleotide sequence: TGCGCCAGCAGCTTGGGTCGGGGGGGAATGAACACTGAAGCTTTCTTT. Translating it yields CASSLGRGGMNTEAFF.

The V call is TRBV29-1, the J call TRBJ2-1; 7 bases match TRBD1. With 7 bases clipped from V and 0 bases from J, the junction kept 6 bases outside the gene matches. The germline V gene encodes CDR1 SQVTM and CDR2 ANQGSEA. CDR3 size: 14 residues. CDR3 sequence reads: CSAWDRSSYNEQFF. For the CDR3, the DNA is TGCAGCGCATGGGACAGAAGCTCCTACAATGAGCAGTTCTTC.

This clone was detected only a few times. V and J are TRBV7-2 and TRBJ2-5; 10 nucleotides match TRBD2. The CDR3 runs 17 residues. The trim removed 3 bases at V and 4 bases at J, leaving 11 bases unmatched. CDR1 is SGHTA, CDR2 FQGNSA, per germline. For the CDR3, the DNA is TGTGCCAGCAGCTTTCCCCCTAGCGGGGGAACCCCAGAGACCCAGTACTTC. This gives the protein CASSFPPSGGTPETQYF.

The chain joins TRBV11-2 to TRBJ2-5, with TRBD1 identical over 7 bases. Germline lookup yields CDR1 SGHAT and CDR2 FQNNGV. V lost 5 bases to trimming and J lost 0 bases; unmatched junction nucleotides: 3. There are 14 residues in the CDR3. This chain's CDR3 is CASSPTGNQETQYF. The CDR3 DNA follows: TGTGCCAGCAGCCCGACAGGGAACCAAGAGACCCAGTACTTC.

V and J are TRBV6-6 and TRBJ2-5; D unclear. CDR1 and CDR2 from the germline V gene are MNHNY and SVGAGI (reference sequence). Trimming shortened V by 6 bases and J by 5 bases, and 7 bases separated the two germline ends. CDR3 length equals 11 residues. In nucleotides, the CDR3 is TGTGCCAGCAGCTCCTCGGAGACCCAGTACTTC. It is translated as CASSSSETQYF.

The rearrangement links TRBV19 to TRBJ1-1; D is unresolved. Per germline, CDR1 LNHDA and CDR2 SQIVND (reference sequence). The CDR3 covers 14 residues. Trimming pared 10 bases from V and 5 bases from J, leaving 20 bases between. The CDR3 region has the DNA TGTGCCACTAAACACGAGGCATTGTGGACTGAAGCTTTCTTT. It translates to CATKHEALWTEAFF.

The genes are TRBV6-1 and TRBJ1-6; no clear D. V was trimmed by 4 bases and J by 6 bases, leaving 16 bases between them. The CDR3 has 16 residues. Germline V gene data show CDR1 as MNHNS and CDR2 as SASEGT. The CDR3 coding sequence is TGTGCCAGCAGTGGAGGCTTTTTGCTGAGTAATTCACCCCTCCACTTT. Protein sequence: CASSGGFLLSNSPLHF.

This chain links TRBV15 with TRBJ1-1; D might be TRBD1 (6 bases). Germline V gene sequence: CDR1 LNHNV, CDR2 YYDKDF (reference sequence). Between the trimmed V and J ends, which lost 3 bases and 2 bases, there was a span of 16 bases. The CDR3 has 16 amino acids. CDR3 in DNA: TGTGCCACCAGCAGCGGACCAGGGGCGTTCAACACTGAAGCTTTCTTT. Amino acids: CATSSGPGAFNTEAFF.

The chain has TRBV7-3 and TRBJ2-3; 9 positions match TRBD2. Trimming took 5 bases from V and 9 from J; bases not matched to a gene: 9. In germline, CDR1 is SGHTA, CDR2 FQGTGA. This CDR3 is 14 amino acids long. The chain's CDR3 is CASSASGAGRTQYF. CDR3 DNA: TGTGCCAGCAGCGCTAGCGGGGCTGGTCGGACGCAGTATTTT.

V and J are TRBV5-4 and TRBJ2-1; 7 nucleotides line up with TRBD2. Unmatched junction bases numbered 3, after V lost 2 bases and J lost 4 bases. The CDR3 is 14 amino acids. Germline CDR1 is SGHNT and CDR2 is YYREEE (reference sequence). The CDR3 protein is CASSLTGGYNEQFF. The CDR3 nucleotides are TGTGCCAGCAGCTTAACGGGGGGATACAATGAGCAGTTCTTC. Drawing the rest from reference TRBV5-4 and TRBJ2-1, the complete variable domain is ETGVTQSPTHLIKTRGQQVTLRCSSQSGHNTVSWYQQALGQGPQFIFQYYREEENGRGNFPPRFSGLQFPNYSSELNVNALELDDSALYLCASSLTGGYNEQFFGPGTRLTVL.

This clone was counted a few times. V is TRBV7-3 and J is TRBJ1-1; D gene unclear. This CDR3 has 13 residues. Germline V gene data show CDR1 as SGHTA and CDR2 as FQGTGA. V gave up 5 bases and J gave up 2 bases, with 9 bases separating them. Here the CDR3 reads CASSRNINTEAFF. The CDR3 DNA is TGTGCCAGCAGCCGTAATATCAACACTGAAGCTTTCTTT.

The genes are TRBV12-5 and TRBJ2-3, with 8 bases lining up with TRBD2. Germline V CDR1 and CDR2: LGHNT, FRNRAP. V lost 3 bases and J lost 2; bases outside the gene matches: 1. The CDR3 has 14 amino acids. CDR3 in amino acids: CASGFSGATDTQYF. CDR3 sequence (DNA): TGTGCTAGTGGTTTTAGCGGGGCCACAGATACGCAGTATTTT.

V usage is TRBV7-2 and J usage is TRBJ1-2; 7 bases are a match to TRBD1. From germline, CDR1 is SGHTA and CDR2 FQGNSA. With V trimmed by 5 bases and J by 0 bases, 6 bases remained unmatched. The CDR3 is 15 residues long. The CDR3 nucleotides read TGTGCCAGCAGCCCGCAGGGGGTTGCTAACTATGGCTACACCTTC. Its protein product is CASSPQGVANYGYTF.

The rearrangement joins TRBV5-5 to TRBJ1-5; 7 bases are a match to TRBD1. Trimming cost V 4 bases and J 7 bases; bases outside gene matches: 11. Germline assignment: CDR1 SGHKS and CDR2 YYEKEE (reference sequence). This CDR3 spans 15 amino acids. CDR3 DNA sequence: TGTGCCAGCAGCCCGGACCCAACAGGGGCCCAGCCCCAGCATTTT. Encoded protein: CASSPDPTGAQPQHF.